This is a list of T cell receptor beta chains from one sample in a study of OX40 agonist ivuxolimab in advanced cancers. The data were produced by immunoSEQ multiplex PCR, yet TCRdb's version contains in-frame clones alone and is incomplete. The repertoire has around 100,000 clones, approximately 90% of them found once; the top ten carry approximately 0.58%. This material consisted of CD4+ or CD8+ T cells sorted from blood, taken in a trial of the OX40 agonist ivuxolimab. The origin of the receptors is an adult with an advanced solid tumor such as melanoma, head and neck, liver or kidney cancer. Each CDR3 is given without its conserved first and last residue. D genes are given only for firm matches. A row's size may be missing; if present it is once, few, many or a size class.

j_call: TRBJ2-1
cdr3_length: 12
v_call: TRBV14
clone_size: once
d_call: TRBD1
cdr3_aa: ASSQLTGAGEQF

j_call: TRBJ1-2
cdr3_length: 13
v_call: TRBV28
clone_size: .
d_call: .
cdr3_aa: ASRSPHRNNYGYT

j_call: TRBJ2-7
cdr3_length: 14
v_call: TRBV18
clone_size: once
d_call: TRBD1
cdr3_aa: ASSPQGQGLTYEQY

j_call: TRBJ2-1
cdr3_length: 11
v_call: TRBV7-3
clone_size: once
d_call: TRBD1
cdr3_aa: ASSTNRGNEQF

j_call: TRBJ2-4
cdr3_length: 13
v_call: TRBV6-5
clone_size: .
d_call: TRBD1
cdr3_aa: ASSFNRGHQNIQY

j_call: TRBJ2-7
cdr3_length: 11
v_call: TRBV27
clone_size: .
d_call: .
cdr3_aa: ASSGRGAGEQY

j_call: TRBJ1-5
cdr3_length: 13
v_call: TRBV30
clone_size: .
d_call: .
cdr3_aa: AWSLETGSNQPQH

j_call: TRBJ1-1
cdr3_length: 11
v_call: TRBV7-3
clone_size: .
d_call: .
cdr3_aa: ASSSYDGTEAF

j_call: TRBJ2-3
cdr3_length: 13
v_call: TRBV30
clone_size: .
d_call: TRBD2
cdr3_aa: AWSLGGGSTDTQY

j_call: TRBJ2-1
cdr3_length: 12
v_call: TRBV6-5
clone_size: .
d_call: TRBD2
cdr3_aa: ASSPRTSYNEQF

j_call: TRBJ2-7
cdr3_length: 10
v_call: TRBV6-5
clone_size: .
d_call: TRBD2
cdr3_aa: ASSWRGYEQY

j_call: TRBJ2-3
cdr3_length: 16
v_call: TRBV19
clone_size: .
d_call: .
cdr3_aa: ASSISYGTKFITDTQY

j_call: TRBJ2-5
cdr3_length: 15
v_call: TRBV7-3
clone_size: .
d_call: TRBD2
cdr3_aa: ASSLLGLAGGPETQY

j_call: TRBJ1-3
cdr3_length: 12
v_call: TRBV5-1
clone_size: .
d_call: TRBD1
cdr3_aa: ASSSQGAGNTIY

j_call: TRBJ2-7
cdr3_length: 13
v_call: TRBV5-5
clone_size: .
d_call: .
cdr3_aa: ASSLEGGFSYEQY

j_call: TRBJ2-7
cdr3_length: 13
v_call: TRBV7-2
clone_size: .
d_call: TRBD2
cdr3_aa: ASSLGFWEGNEQY

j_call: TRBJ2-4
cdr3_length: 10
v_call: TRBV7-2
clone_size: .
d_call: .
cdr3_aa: ASSLRGDIQY